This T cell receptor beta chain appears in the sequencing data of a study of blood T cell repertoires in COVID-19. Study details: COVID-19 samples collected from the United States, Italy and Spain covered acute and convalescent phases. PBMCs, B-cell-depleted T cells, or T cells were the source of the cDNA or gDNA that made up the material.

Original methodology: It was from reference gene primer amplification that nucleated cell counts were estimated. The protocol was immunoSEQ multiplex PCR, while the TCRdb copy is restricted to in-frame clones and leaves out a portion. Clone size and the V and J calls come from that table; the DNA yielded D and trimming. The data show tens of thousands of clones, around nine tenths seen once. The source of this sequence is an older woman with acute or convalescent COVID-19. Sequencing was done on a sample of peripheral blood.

Here the CDR3 DNA reads TGTGCCAGCAGCTTAGCCACGAGAGGGGGTGATACGCAGTATTTT. Protein product: CASSLATRGGDTQYF. V gene TRBV7-2 combines with J gene TRBJ2-3; tentative D call: TRBD1 (6 bases). The CDR3 runs 15 residues. CDR1 and CDR2 from the germline V gene are SGHTA and FQGNSA. V lost 0 bases and J 6 bases, leaving 13 bases between the germline ends.